These 25 T cell receptor beta chains originate from one sample sequenced in a study of CD8 T cells in ankylosing spondylitis. TCRdb processed the 5' RACE reads anew with MiXCR; each CDR3 protein has one entry. The repertoire includes 250,000 to 350,000 distinct CDR3 sequences, 20% of them detected once, and roughly 7.4% sits in the top ten. The sample taken for sequencing was blood, either unsorted or a sorted T cell fraction (not recorded which). The receptors stem from a male donor with ankylosing spondylitis or in good health (not recorded which).

In its sample, this clonotype was seen many times. The V call is TRBV29-1, the J call TRBJ2-3; 14 bases match TRBD2. The germline V gene encodes CDR1 SQVTM and CDR2 ANQGSEA. The CDR3 length is 14 residues. Unmatched junction bases numbered 5, after V lost 8 bases and J lost 4 bases. The CDR3 loop reads CSLGLAGVPDTQYF. The CDR3 DNA follows: TGCAGCCTGGGACTAGCGGGAGTCCCAGATACGCAGTATTTT.

This clonotype occurred a few times. This rearrangement joins TRBV12-3 or TRBV12-4 to TRBJ2-1; 8 positions agree with TRBD1. The CDR3 spans 17 residues. V gave up 5 bases and J gave up 1 base; unmatched junction bases: 10. The CDR3 is CASSPDIRQGSYNEQFF. The CDR3 DNA reads as TGTGCCAGCAGTCCAGACATACGACAGGGGTCCTACAATGAGCAGTTCTTC.

This clonotype was found a few times. J is TRBJ1-1 and V is TRBV10-3; 10 bases map to TRBD1. J lost 6 bases, V lost 4 bases, and 2 bases had no gene match. The CDR3 runs to 13 residues. The germline gives CDR1 ENHRY, CDR2 SYGVKD. Here the CDR3 DNA reads TGTGCCATCAGTGGCGGGACAGGGGCTGAAGCTTTCTTT. Translating gives CAISGGTGAEAFF.

The chain combines TRBV28 with TRBJ1-5, with D unclear. The CDR3 extends over 14 amino acids. Germline assignment: CDR1 MDHEN and CDR2 SYDVKM. V lost 7 bases to trimming and J lost 1 base, with 11 bases between them. The CDR3 protein is CASIPGVSNQPQHF. The CDR3 region has the DNA TGTGCCAGCATCCCGGGAGTAAGCAATCAGCCCCAGCATTTT.

This clonotype has a handful of counts. V gene TRBV11-2 combines with J gene TRBJ1-3, with 8 bases lining up with TRBD1. The germline CDR1 and CDR2 sequences are SGHAT and FQNNGV. V trimming: 6 bases; J trimming: 4 bases; junction bases outside the gene matches: 5. This CDR3 contains 14 residues. CDR3 loop: CASRPGGVGNTIYF. The CDR3 DNA reads as TGTGCCAGCAGACCAGGGGGCGTAGGAAACACCATATATTTT.

The gene calls are TRBV7-2 and TRBJ2-1; the D gene is possibly TRBD1 (5 bases). The CDR3 covers 14 residues. Per the germline V gene, CDR1 is SGHTA and CDR2 is FQGNSA. V lost 0 bases, J lost 7 bases, and 10 bases lay in between. CDR3 bases: TGTGCCAGCAGCTTAGCCAGGGCCGGGAATGAGCAGTTCTTC. This sequence encodes CASSLARAGNEQFF.

The chain links TRBV9 to TRBJ1-5; D might be TRBD1 (6 bases). The V end was cut by 0 bases, the J end by 6 bases, with 13 bases between. The germline gives CDR1 SGDLS, CDR2 YYNGEE. CDR3 length: 15 residues. CDR3 nucleotides: TGTGCCAGCAGCGTAGCAGGGGCGCAGGGTCAGCCCCAGCATTTT. This gives the protein CASSVAGAQGQPQHF.

The rearrangement joins TRBV12-3 or TRBV12-4 to TRBJ1-5, with D perhaps TRBD1 (6 bases). Trimming cost V 4 bases and J 7 bases, with 17 bases left between them. This CDR3 contains 15 residues. CDR3 coding DNA: TGTGCCAGCAGTTGGGGCAGGGGTTCCGCGCAGCCCCAGCATTTT. Encoded protein: CASSWGRGSAQPQHF.

This clonotype was observed a few times. This chain joins TRBV20-1 and TRBJ2-7, with TRBD2 identical over 7 bases. V shed 6 bases, J shed 5 bases, and the junction held 10 bases outside the gene matches. The CDR3 is 13 amino acids. CDR1 and CDR2 (germline): DFQATT, SNEGSKA (reference sequence). The CDR3 here is CSASPSGVDEQYV. The CDR3 coding sequence is TGCAGTGCATCCCCAAGCGGGGTTGACGAGCAGTACGTC.

This clonotype was detected only a few times. As DNA, the CDR3 is TGCGCCAGCAGCCTGAGTTGGGGCTCTGAGCAGTTCTTC. This encodes CASSLSWGSEQFF. V usage is TRBV5-1 and J usage is TRBJ2-1, with D maybe TRBD1 (5 bases). The length of the CDR3 is 13 residues. Germline V gene data show CDR1 as SGHRS and CDR2 as YFSETQ. Trimming removed 4 bases at V and 9 bases at J, with 14 bases between.

This clonotype was counted between two and nine times. The chain recombines TRBV20-1 with TRBJ1-1; no reliable D call. Germline V gives CDR1 DFQATT, CDR2 SNEGSKA (reference sequence). V was cut by 0 bases and J by 0 bases, with 11 bases left in between. The CDR3 contains 15 residues. The CDR3 DNA follows: TGCAGTGCTAGAGATTCTGCGGTTCTGAACACTGAAGCTTTCTTT. Protein: CSARDSAVLNTEAFF.

The rearrangement uses TRBV27 and TRBJ2-1, with D perhaps matching TRBD2 (6 bases). Germline lookup yields CDR1 MNHEY and CDR2 SMNVEV (reference sequence). V was shortened by 3 bases and J by 3 bases, with 12 bases between the two germline ends. There are 15 residues in the CDR3. CDR3 sequence: CASSLEGGLYNEQFF. CDR3 nucleotides: TGTGCCAGCAGTTTGGAGGGAGGCCTCTACAATGAGCAGTTCTTC.

This clonotype was detected only a few times. V usage is TRBV20-1 and J usage is TRBJ1-6; tentatively, D is TRBD1 (5 bases). The V end lost 0 bases, the J end lost 2 bases, and 14 bases lay between the germline ends. CDR1 is DFQATT, CDR2 SNEGSKA, per germline (reference sequence). The CDR3 contains 17 residues. CDR3 region: CSARDRAGQTYNSPLHF. The CDR3 DNA is TGCAGTGCTAGAGATAGGGCGGGGCAAACCTATAATTCACCCCTCCACTTT.

The chain carries TRBV20-1 and TRBJ2-1; 8 positions match TRBD1. The CDR3 sequence is 15 residues long. The V gene's germline CDR1 is DFQATT and CDR2 SNEGSKA (reference sequence). The ends lost 6 bases at V and 2 bases at J; junction bases unmatched: 9. This CDR3 is CSAMWTGKTYNEQFF. The CDR3 region has the DNA TGCAGTGCAATGTGGACAGGGAAAACCTACAATGAGCAGTTCTTC.

This clonotype was counted only a few times. The V and J genes are TRBV10-2 and TRBJ2-2; D not resolved. Trimming shortened V by 1 base and J by 7 bases, and 4 bases separated the two germline ends. Germline V gene data show CDR1 as WSHSY and CDR2 as SAAADI. The CDR3 extends over 12 amino acids. CDR3 in amino acids: CASSELGGELFF. CDR3 DNA sequence: TGCGCCAGCAGTGAGTTGGGCGGGGAGCTGTTTTTT.

The genes are TRBV7-2 and TRBJ2-1; TRBD2 matches 10 bases. With V trimmed by 4 bases and J by 6 bases, 9 bases remained unmatched. Per the germline V gene, CDR1 is SGHTA and CDR2 is FQGNSA. This CDR3 region has 16 residues. DNA of the CDR3: TGTGCCAGCAGCTCCCCTCCGGGACTAGCGCCCAATGAGCAGTTCTTC. Translated: CASSSPPGLAPNEQFF.

This clonotype came up many times. The chain couples TRBV10-3 to TRBJ1-1, with 7 bases fitting TRBD1. CDR1 is ENHRY and CDR2 is SYGVKD in the germline V gene. Trimming cost V 9 bases and J 1 base; bases outside gene matches: 8. CDR3 size: 14 residues. The CDR3 protein is CAIGGSGGNTEAFF. The CDR3 coding sequence is TGTGCCATAGGGGGCTCCGGTGGGAACACTGAAGCTTTCTTT.

This clonotype was recorded a few times. J is TRBJ2-2 and V is TRBV5-1, with 12 bases lining up with TRBD2. The CDR3 consists of 16 residues. Per germline, CDR1 SGHRS and CDR2 YFSETQ. The junction had 5 bases not matched to a gene; V was cut back by 4 bases and J by 4 bases. The DNA for the CDR3 is TGCGCCAGCAGCATGTGGACTAGCGGGGCCACCGGGGAGCTGTTTTTT. This translates into CASSMWTSGATGELFF.

CDR3 in DNA: TGCGCCAGCAGCAAAGGACAGGTCCGAGATGAGCAGTTCTTC. It specifies CASSKGQVRDEQFF. V and J are TRBV5-1 and TRBJ2-1, with TRBD1 matching 7 bases. The V gene end was trimmed by 4 bases and the J gene end by 8 bases; junction bases not matched to a gene: 9. Germline V gives CDR1 SGHRS, CDR2 YFSETQ. The CDR3 loop spans 14 amino acids. Looking up the rest from reference TRBV5-1 and TRBJ2-1 gives the full variable domain: KAGVTQTPRYLIKTRGQQVTLSCSPISGHRSVSWYQQTPGQGLQFLFEYFSETQRNKGNFPGRFSGRQFSNSRSEMNVSTLELGDSALYLCASSKGQVRDEQFFGPGTRLTVL.

The gene calls are TRBV27 and TRBJ2-7, with 7 bases identical to TRBD1. The germline CDR1 and CDR2 sequences are MNHEY and SMNVEV (reference sequence). Trimming took 5 bases from V and 4 from J; bases not matched to a gene: 5. The CDR3 is made up of 13 amino acids. CDR3 protein: CASSPLGQYEQYV. The CDR3 nucleotides are TGTGCCAGCAGTCCCCTGGGACAGTACGAGCAGTACGTC.

The V and J genes are TRBV12-3 or TRBV12-4 and TRBJ2-3; possible D gene TRBD1, 6 bases. The V end lost 4 bases, the J end lost 4 bases, and 12 bases lay between the germline ends. The CDR3 has 14 residues. The DNA for the CDR3 is TGTGCCAGCAGTTACGGGACACCGGCAGATACGCAGTATTTT. Translating it yields CASSYGTPADTQYF.

This chain connects TRBV19 to TRBJ2-2; a possible D gene is TRBD1 (6 bases). CDR1 and CDR2 (germline): LNHDA, SQIVND (reference sequence). This CDR3 comprises 15 residues. Trimming pared 10 bases from V and 4 bases from J, leaving 19 bases between. CDR3 DNA sequence: TGTGCCACCGGGTTAGGACAGTTTTTCACCGGGGAGCTGTTTTTT. Its translation is CATGLGQFFTGELFF.

In this sample, this clonotype turned up a few times. The rearrangement joins TRBV7-6 to TRBJ2-3, with 15 bases identical to TRBD2. V dropped 4 bases and J dropped 2; count of bases not matched to a gene: 13. CDR1 is SGHVS and CDR2 is FNYEAQ in the germline V gene. The CDR3 is made up of 20 amino acids. CDR3 bases: TGTGCCAGCAGCTACCCGGGACTAGCGGGGGGCCGACAGGTCACAGATACGCAGTATTTT. Translated, it gives CASSYPGLAGGRQVTDTQYF.

This chain connects TRBV5-1 to TRBJ1-4, with D possibly TRBD1 on 6 matching bases. Trimming left V 4 bases short and J 0 bases short, with 16 bases between. Germline V lookup: CDR1 SGHRS, CDR2 YFSETQ. The CDR3 consists of 17 residues. CDR3 sequence: CASSPGQPYPTNEKLFF. The CDR3 DNA reads TGCGCCAGCAGCCCCGGACAGCCGTACCCAACTAATGAAAAACTGTTTTTT.

There are many counts of this clonotype. The chain employs TRBV9 and TRBJ2-2; D call uncertain. Germline loops: CDR1 SGDLS, CDR2 YYNGEE. Trimming removed 0 bases from V and 4 bases from J, with 4 bases in between. This CDR3 is 13 amino acids long. CDR3 protein: CASSVVGTGELFF. The CDR3 nucleotides are TGTGCCAGCAGCGTAGTTGGCACCGGGGAGCTGTTTTTT.